The 14 T cell receptor beta chains listed next were all sequenced from one sample in a study of blood T cell repertoires in COVID-19. Only in-frame clones appear in the TCRdb table, and some are missing; sequencing was by immunoSEQ multiplex PCR. The sample contains about 430,000 clones, 70% to 90% of which appear only once. The sample comprised PBMCs or T cells enriched from blood (not recorded which). Receptor source: a woman aged 18-29 years who had been exposed to COVID-19.

The chain carries TRBV28 and TRBJ1-6; the D is unclear. CDR3 length: 14 amino acids. Trimming took 3 bases from V and 14 from J, leaving 17 bases between them. Germline lookup yields CDR1 MDHEN and CDR2 SYDVKM. The CDR3, as DNA: TGTGCCAGCAGTTTCCCGGGAAGGGCCAAGGCCCTCCACTTT. Its protein is CASSFPGRAKALHF.

The chain is built from TRBV4-1 and TRBJ1-5; possibly TRBD1 for D (5 bases). Germline lookup yields CDR1 MGHRA and CDR2 YSYEKL. The germline V and J ends were trimmed by 4 bases and 4 bases, with 11 bases remaining between them. The CDR3 runs to 14 residues. The CDR3 spells CASSRPTENQPQHF. The CDR3 DNA is TGCGCCAGCAGCCGACCGACAGAGAATCAGCCCCAGCATTTT.

About this clone itself: Other DNA sequences in this specimen translate into the identical CDR3. This rearrangement joins TRBV28 to TRBJ2-7; tentatively, D is TRBD2 (6 bases). The length of the CDR3 is 12 residues. The germline CDR1 and CDR2 sequences are MDHEN and SYDVKM. V lost 6 bases and J 3 bases, leaving 9 bases between the germline ends. CDR3 nucleotide sequence: TGTGCCAGCAGGGGACTCGTCTACGAGCAGTACTTC. Translated, it gives CASRGLVYEQYF.

The chain carries TRBV21-1 and TRBJ1-1. TRBV21-1 is listed as a pseudogene. The CDR3 has 16 residues. The CDR3 nucleotides read TGTGCCAGCAGCAAGGGGGAGGATTTGCGGAACACTGAAGCTTTCTTT. It encodes CASSKGEDLRNTEAFF.

The chain recombines TRBV5-6 with TRBJ2-7, with TRBD1 as a possible D gene (5 bases). From germline, CDR1 is SGHDT and CDR2 YYEEEE. The V end was cut by 3 bases, the J end by 3 bases, with 10 bases between. The CDR3 runs 13 residues. In DNA form, the CDR3 reads TGTGCCAGCAGCTGGTACCAGGGCTACGAGCAGTACTTC. Protein product: CASSWYQGYEQYF.

The chain has TRBV28 and TRBJ1-2, with D possibly being TRBD1 (6 bases). The V gene lost 5 bases and the J gene lost 8 bases, with 12 bases spanning the gap. The CDR3 loop spans 12 amino acids. Per germline, CDR1 MDHEN and CDR2 SYDVKM. CDR3 DNA: TGTGCCAGCAGTGGAGACAGGTTCGGCTACACCTTC. Translation: CASSGDRFGYTF.

This chain connects TRBV19 to TRBJ1-2; TRBD1 matches 7 bases. CDR3 length equals 11 residues. Germline V CDR1 and CDR2: LNHDA, SQIVND (reference sequence). Trimming cost V 6 bases and J 7 bases; bases outside gene matches: 2. CDR3 in amino acids: CASRTGFGYTF. In DNA form, the CDR3 reads TGTGCCAGTAGGACAGGGTTTGGCTACACCTTC.

This clone was seen a single time. The V call is TRBV18, the J call TRBJ2-2, with D possibly matching TRBD1 (5 bases). The CDR3 length is 16 residues. In germline, CDR1 is KGHSH, CDR2 LQKENI. V was cut by 7 bases and J by 4 bases, with 19 bases left in between. The CDR3 reads CASFPSIQGGTGELFF. Written as DNA, the CDR3 is TGTGCCAGCTTCCCCTCAATTCAGGGTGGCACCGGGGAGCTGTTTTTT.

J is TRBJ2-7 and V is TRBV4-1; 16 bases fit TRBD2. Germline CDR1 reads MGHRA; CDR2 reads YSYEKL. CDR3 length equals 16 residues. The V gene end was trimmed by 4 bases and the J gene end by 2 bases; junction bases not matched to a gene: 2. Here the CDR3 DNA reads TGCGCCAGCAGCCGCGGGACTAGCGGGGGGGCCTACGAGCAGTACTTC. It encodes CASSRGTSGGAYEQYF.

The V and J genes are TRBV19 and TRBJ1-1; a possible D gene is TRBD1 (6 bases). In germline, CDR1 is LNHDA, CDR2 SQIVND (reference sequence). This CDR3 has 14 residues. Trimming stripped 5 bases from V and 5 bases from J, with 15 bases between. The CDR3 region is CASSQQGVGTEAFF. CDR3 DNA sequence: TGTGCCAGTAGTCAACAGGGTGTTGGGACTGAAGCTTTCTTT.

In this sample, this clone turned up once. The chain recombines TRBV5-1 with TRBJ2-5; D is perhaps TRBD1 (5 bases). The V gene's germline CDR1 is SGHRS and CDR2 YFSETQ. The CDR3 length is 14 residues. V lost 4 bases to trimming and J lost 4 bases, with 14 bases between them. CDR3 nucleotide sequence: TGCGCCAGCAGCCCCGACAGTATTAGAGAGACCCAGTACTTC. It specifies CASSPDSIRETQYF.

The chain has TRBV18 and TRBJ2-1; the match to TRBD2 covers 7 bases. V lost 0 bases, J lost 0 bases, and 5 bases stayed unmatched. Germline-derived CDR1 and CDR2 are KGHSH and LQKENI. This CDR3 comprises 17 residues. CDR3: CASSPPQAGISYNEQFF. The CDR3 DNA reads TGTGCCAGCTCACCACCTCAAGCGGGGATCTCCTACAATGAGCAGTTCTTC.

This chain connects TRBV28 to TRBJ2-7; D remains unclear. Looked up from germline, CDR1 is MDHEN and CDR2 is SYDVKM. Trimming shortened V by 5 bases and J by 0 bases, and 14 bases separated the two germline ends. The CDR3 is 15 amino acids. DNA for the CDR3: TGTGCCAGCAGTCAGGCCCTGGCAGGCTCCTACGAGCAGTACTTC. Encoded protein: CASSQALAGSYEQYF.

The chain couples TRBV30 to TRBJ1-2, with D possibly TRBD1 on 6 matching bases. Germline V CDR1 and CDR2: GTSNPN, SVGIG (reference sequence). V gave up 4 bases and J gave up 4 bases, with 13 bases separating them. The CDR3 runs 13 residues. CDR3 bases: TGTGCCTGGAATCAGGGGACGGGCTATGGCTACACCTTC. Its protein is CAWNQGTGYGYTF.